Described below is a single TCR beta chain sequence and its context. No antigen is known for it. Base quality data are lacking; no much larger clone is found one base away. The library was obtained by 5' RACE. This sample was sequenced with an Illumina HiSeq 2500. A second PCR of roughly 7 to 11 cycles was run with a J-beta primer mix and a sample-barcoded 5' primer. Each TCR beta cDNA molecule received a unique molecular identifier from a template-switch 5' adaptor carrying 12 random nucleotides. Each sample yielded at least 2.5 million CDR3-containing paired-end reads. The Mint cDNA synthesis kit, primed by a TRBC-specific oligonucleotide, was used to synthesize first-strand cDNA from all RNA. Following uracil-DNA glycosylase treatment, a first 18-cycle PCR with universal primers M1SS and BC2_uni_R was performed on all cDNA. Processing in the source paper ran as follows. Normalization of each sample was performed by random selection of 1 million high-quality reads, each carrying a distinct molecular identifier. Instead of being binned into consensus sequences, reads with shared molecular identifiers were discarded. CDR3 identification, clonotype clustering and error correction used MiTCR with a Q25 quality threshold and the strictest error-elimination algorithm. A nonparametric unseen species model with Euler transformation was used to estimate a lower bound on total TCR beta diversity. TCRdb reworked the public reads: Q25 trimming with fastp, MiXCR clone assembly, productive beta chains retained. Entries that share a CDR3 protein sequence are merged under the most common genes and DNA. It is TCRdb's table, rather than the study itself, that gives the V and J calls and clone size. The sample yields approximately 690,000 distinct CDR3 sequences; under 70% were counted once. Approximately 37% of the sample is held by the ten biggest clonotypes.

This specimen comes from a study of blood T cells in healthy people across ages (dated by TCRdb to between 2014 and 2016). For the wider study: Template switching captured roughly one uniquely barcoded TCR beta cDNA molecule per two T cells in model experiments. Using deep sequencing normalized with unique cDNA molecular identifiers, the study measured how TCR beta repertoire diversity changes with age. Four age groups were formed from the donors: young (average approximately 16 years), middle-aged (approximately 40), aged (about 68) and long-lived (roughly 88). Donors of different ages were randomly distributed across sequencing lanes to avoid experimental bias. For two donors (one aged 18 to 30 and one aged 80 or older), the study analyzed two additional independent replicas of 1 million unique cDNA reads from the same blood draw.

The germline V gene encodes CDR1 KGHSH and CDR2 LQKENI. V drops 3 bases and J drops 8 bases, leaving 17 bases in between. Its CDR3 holds 15 amino acids, cysteine through phenylalanine. The only DNA kept is the CDR3, 45 bases in frame from the first base. The paper as a whole reports these results and caveats: Donor CMV infection status was unknown, potentially confounding age-related changes in expanded clonotypes. A strong correlation was found between observed TCR beta diversity and the percentage of naive T cells measured by flow cytometry. The long-lived group showed more naive CD4+ T cells, fewer expanded clones and increased TCR diversity than the aged group, suggesting age selection. Observed TCR beta diversity per million T cells fell roughly linearly with age, and a significant reduction was already apparent by age roughly 40. Since profiling was done on bulk unsorted PBMCs, naive and antigen-experienced compartments could not be conclusively compared. Estimates of total diversity from one million sequenced T cells were regarded as lower bounds and underestimates.

The donors were about 40 Caucasian individuals from Russia, aged about 6 to 95 years, who were systemically healthy. Around 10 milliliters of peripheral blood were collected from each donor into EDTA-treated Vacutainer tubes. Ficoll-Paque density-gradient centrifugation was used to isolate PBMCs, with at least 7 million per sample. Trizol reagent was used to extract total RNA from the PBMCs, yielding at least 5 micrograms per sample. For every donor, flow cytometry on a PBMC aliquot measured the percentage of naive CD45RAhigh/CD27high T cells. Input material: blood. Rearrangement joined TRBV18 to TRBJ2-4; perhaps TRBD2 is the D gene, with 6 bases matching. The sequence derives from a man aged 60-69 years in good health. The CDR3 region reads CASSPAGSVAHIQYF. The sequenced DNA is TGTGCCAGCTCACCGGCCGGGAGCGTAGCCCACATTCAGTACTTC.